The 8 T cell receptor beta chains presented below share a single source sample, sequenced in a study of CD8 T cells in Susac syndrome. The RNA, about 0.45 to 1 ug, was put through reverse transcription using random hexamers. TCRdb fed the immunoSEQ multiplex PCR reads into MiXCR, producing one record per CDR3 protein. In the table there are 70,000 to 100,000 distinct CDR3 sequences, around 96% of which are singletons. Material for sequencing was CD8+ T cells from PBMCs. The source is a human donor with Susac syndrome.

The chain links TRBV3-1 to TRBJ2-2; D is unclear. The CDR3 consists of 15 residues. Trimming stripped 5 bases from V and 6 bases from J, with 16 bases between. The germline V gene encodes CDR1 LGHDT and CDR2 YNNKEL (reference sequence). This chain's CDR3 is CASSYDPSSPGELFF. CDR3 in DNA: TGTGCCAGCAGCTATGACCCCTCCAGTCCCGGGGAGCTGTTTTTT.

This clonotype was seen only once. The V call is TRBV19, the J call TRBJ2-6; no clear D gene. Trimming took off 3 bases at V and 0 bases at J, with 6 bases between the two ends. Germline V CDR1 and CDR2: LNHDA, SQIVND (reference sequence). The CDR3 length is 15 residues. CDR3 coding DNA: TGTGCCAGTAGTATGGGTGACTCTGGGGCCAACGTCCTGACTTTC. Translation gives CASSMGDSGANVLTF.

The chain uses TRBV6-2 or TRBV6-3 and TRBJ2-2; TRBD1 matches at 7 bases. The germline V gene has CDR1 MNHEY and CDR2 SVGEGT. V shed 2 bases, J shed 3 bases, and the junction held 6 bases outside the gene matches. The CDR3 extends over 16 amino acids. For the CDR3, the DNA is TGTGCCAGCAGTTACGGAAACAGGGGAGACACCGGGGAGCTGTTTTTT. Translated, it gives CASSYGNRGDTGELFF.

This sequence joins TRBV28 and TRBJ2-4; 7 positions match TRBD2. The germline CDR1 and CDR2 sequences are MDHEN and SYDVKM. V trimming: 2 bases; J trimming: 2 bases; junction bases outside the gene matches: 9. The CDR3 has 17 residues. The CDR3 region is CASSLDSGWAPKNIQYF. CDR3 DNA sequence: TGTGCCAGCAGTTTAGATAGCGGGTGGGCGCCCAAAAACATTCAGTACTTC.

V is TRBV11-2 and J is TRBJ1-4; possible D gene TRBD1, 5 bases. The CDR3 extends over 16 amino acids. The germline gives CDR1 SGHAT, CDR2 FQNNGV. The V end was cut by 5 bases, the J end by 5 bases, with 18 bases between. For the CDR3, the DNA is TGTGCCAGCAGCCCCCGTGGGGGACTACTCAATGAAAAACTGTTTTTT. Encoded protein: CASSPRGGLLNEKLFF.

The chain uses TRBV9 and TRBJ2-5, with a weak D call TRBD1 (6 bases). Germline values: CDR1 SGDLS, CDR2 YYNGEE. This CDR3 has 15 amino acids. The V end was cut by 4 bases, the J end by 3 bases, with 16 bases between. In DNA, the CDR3 is TGTGCCAGCAGCCCACGGGGACACCTTAAAGAGACCCAGTACTTC. Translation gives CASSPRGHLKETQYF.

This clonotype has a single count. V is TRBV4-3 and J is TRBJ2-2; TRBD1 matches at 8 bases. The germline CDR1 and CDR2 sequences are LGHNA and YSLEER. This CDR3 is built from 16 residues. V lost 4 bases, J lost 6 bases, and 10 bases stayed unmatched. The CDR3 DNA follows: TGCGCCAGCAGCCTCCCAGCAGGGGGCAGGGCCGGGGAGCTGTTTTTT. Its translation is CASSLPAGGRAGELFF.

The CDR3 loop is CASSDGTGIYEQYV. The CDR3 DNA is TGTGCCAGCAGCGATGGGACAGGGATTTACGAGCAGTACGTC. The genes are TRBV5-6 and TRBJ2-7; 9 nucleotides line up with TRBD1. The germline gives CDR1 SGHDT, CDR2 YYEEEE. The CDR3 consists of 14 residues. The ends lost 4 bases at V and 4 bases at J; junction bases unmatched: 6.